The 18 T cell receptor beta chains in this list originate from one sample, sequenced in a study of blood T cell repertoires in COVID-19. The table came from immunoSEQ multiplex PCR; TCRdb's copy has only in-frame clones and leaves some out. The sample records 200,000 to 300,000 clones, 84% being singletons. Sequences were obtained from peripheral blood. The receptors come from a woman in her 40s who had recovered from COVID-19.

The CDR3 bases are TGCGCCAGCAGTAGATCAGACAGAAACTCTAACTATGGCTACACCTTC. Translated, it gives CASSRSDRNSNYGYTF. The V and J genes are TRBV10-2 and TRBJ1-2; TRBD1 might be the D (5 bases). The V gene lost 5 bases and the J gene lost 0 bases, with 16 bases spanning the gap. The CDR3 extends over 16 amino acids. The V gene's germline CDR1 is WSHSY and CDR2 SAAADI.

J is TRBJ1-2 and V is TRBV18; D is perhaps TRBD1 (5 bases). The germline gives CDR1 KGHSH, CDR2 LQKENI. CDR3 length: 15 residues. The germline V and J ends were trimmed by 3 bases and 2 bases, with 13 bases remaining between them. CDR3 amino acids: CASSPSTEVNYGYTF. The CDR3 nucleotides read TGTGCCAGCTCACCTTCGACAGAGGTAAACTATGGCTACACCTTC.

This CDR3 reads CATSRAATSTHLNNQPQHF. CDR3 nucleotide sequence: TGTGCCACCAGCAGAGCTGCAACCTCGACACACTTGAACAATCAGCCCCAGCATTTT. This chain connects TRBV15 to TRBJ1-5; D is unclear. CDR3 length: 19 amino acids. CDR1 and CDR2 (germline): LNHNV, YYDKDF (reference sequence). The V and J ends lost 1 base and 3 bases respectively, with 22 bases between them. The variable domain in full, with the rest retrieved from reference TRBV15 and TRBJ1-5, is DAMVIQNPRYQVTQFGKPVTLSCSQTLNHNVMYWYQQKSSQAPKLLFHYYDKDFNNEADTPDNFQSRRPNTSFCFLDIRSPGLGDTAMYLCATSRAATSTHLNNQPQHFGDGTRLSIL.

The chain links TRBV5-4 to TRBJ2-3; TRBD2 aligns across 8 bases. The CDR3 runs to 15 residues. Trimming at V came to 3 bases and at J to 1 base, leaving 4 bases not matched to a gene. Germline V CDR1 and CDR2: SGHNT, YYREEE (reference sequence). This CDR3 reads CASSSGLAGTDTQYF. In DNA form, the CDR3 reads TGTGCCAGCAGCTCAGGACTAGCAGGCACAGATACGCAGTATTTT.

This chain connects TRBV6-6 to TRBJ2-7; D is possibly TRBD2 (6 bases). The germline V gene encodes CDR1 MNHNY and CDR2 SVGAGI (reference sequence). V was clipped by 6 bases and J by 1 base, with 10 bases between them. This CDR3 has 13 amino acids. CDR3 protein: CASSLGSSYEQYF. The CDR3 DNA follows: TGTGCCAGCAGCCTCGGGAGTTCCTACGAGCAGTACTTC.

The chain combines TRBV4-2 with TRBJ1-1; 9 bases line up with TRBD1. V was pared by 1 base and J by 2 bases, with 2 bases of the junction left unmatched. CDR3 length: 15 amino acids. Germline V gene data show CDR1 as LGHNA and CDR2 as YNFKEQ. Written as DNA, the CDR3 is TGTGCCAGCAGCCAAGGGACAGGGGCCAACACTGAAGCTTTCTTT. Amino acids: CASSQGTGANTEAFF.

CDR3 nucleotides: TGTGCCAGCCGGGGGGACCAAGCGGCTAATGAAAAACTGTTTTTT. Protein sequence: CASRGDQAANEKLFF. The J gene is TRBJ1-4, the V gene TRBV2, with D perhaps TRBD1 (5 bases). The CDR3 contains 15 residues. Germline-derived CDR1 and CDR2 are SNHLY and FYNNEI. Trimming took off 8 bases at V and 3 bases at J, with 16 bases between the two ends. The full variable domain, with the rest looked up from reference TRBV2 and TRBJ1-4, is EPEVTQTPSHQVTQMGQEVILRCVPISNHLYFYWYRQILGQKVEFLVSFYNNEISEKSEIFDDQFSVERPDGSNFTLKIRSTKLEDSAMYFCASRGDQAANEKLFFGSGTQLSVL.

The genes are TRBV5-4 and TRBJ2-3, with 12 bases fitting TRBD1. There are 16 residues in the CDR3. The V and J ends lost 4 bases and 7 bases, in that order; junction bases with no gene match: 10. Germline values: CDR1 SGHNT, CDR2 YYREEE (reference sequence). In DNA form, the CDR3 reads TGTGCCAGCAGCGGAGGGACAGGGGGCGCGATGAATACGCAGTATTTT. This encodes CASSGGTGGAMNTQYF.

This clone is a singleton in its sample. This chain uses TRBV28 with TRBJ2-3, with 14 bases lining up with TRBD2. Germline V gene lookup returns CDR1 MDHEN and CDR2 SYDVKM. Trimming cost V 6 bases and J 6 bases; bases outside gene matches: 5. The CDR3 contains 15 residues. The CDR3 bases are TGTGCCAGCAGAGGGACTAGCGGGGGTACGGATACGCAGTATTTT. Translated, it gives CASRGTSGGTDTQYF. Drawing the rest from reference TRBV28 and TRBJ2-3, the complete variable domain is DVKVTQSSRYLVKRTGEKVFLECVQDMDHENMFWYRQDPGLGLRLIYFSYDVKMKEKGDIPEGYSVSREKKERFSLILESASTNQTSMYLCASRGTSGGTDTQYFGPGTRLTVL.

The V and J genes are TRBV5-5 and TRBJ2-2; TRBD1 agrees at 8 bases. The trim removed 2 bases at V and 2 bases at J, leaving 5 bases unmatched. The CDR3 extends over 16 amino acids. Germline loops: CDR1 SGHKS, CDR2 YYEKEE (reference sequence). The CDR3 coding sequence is TGTGCCAGCAGCTTTGGAGACAGGGGAAACACCGGGGAGCTGTTTTTT. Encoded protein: CASSFGDRGNTGELFF.

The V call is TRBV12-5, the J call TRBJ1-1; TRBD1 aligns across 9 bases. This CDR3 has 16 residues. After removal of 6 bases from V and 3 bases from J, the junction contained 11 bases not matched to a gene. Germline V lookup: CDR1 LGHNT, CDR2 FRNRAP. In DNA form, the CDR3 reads TGTGCTAGTGGACTGGACCCCGGGACAGGGTACACTGAAGCTTTCTTT. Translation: CASGLDPGTGYTEAFF.

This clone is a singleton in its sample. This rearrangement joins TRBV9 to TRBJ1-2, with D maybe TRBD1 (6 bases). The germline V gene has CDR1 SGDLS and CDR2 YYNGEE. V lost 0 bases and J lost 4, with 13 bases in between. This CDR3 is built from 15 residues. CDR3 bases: TGTGCCAGCAGCGTAGCTCCAACAGGGTTCTATGGCTACACCTTC. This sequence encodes CASSVAPTGFYGYTF.

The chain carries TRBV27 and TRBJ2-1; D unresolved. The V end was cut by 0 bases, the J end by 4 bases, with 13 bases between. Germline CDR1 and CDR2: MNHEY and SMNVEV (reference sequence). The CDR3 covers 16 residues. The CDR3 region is CASSLSVVAVYNEQFF. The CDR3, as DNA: TGTGCCAGCAGTTTATCCGTGGTGGCGGTTTACAATGAGCAGTTCTTC.

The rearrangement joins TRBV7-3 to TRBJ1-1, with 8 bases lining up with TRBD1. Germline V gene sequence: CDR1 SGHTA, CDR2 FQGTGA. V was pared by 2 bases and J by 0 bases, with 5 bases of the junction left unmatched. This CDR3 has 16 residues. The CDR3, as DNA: TGTGCCAGCAGCTTATCGCCAGGGGGCTTGAACACTGAAGCTTTCTTT. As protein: CASSLSPGGLNTEAFF.

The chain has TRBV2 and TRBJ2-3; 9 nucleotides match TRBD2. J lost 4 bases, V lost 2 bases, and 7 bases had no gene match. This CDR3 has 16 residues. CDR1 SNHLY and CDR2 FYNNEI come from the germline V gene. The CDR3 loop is CASSELGGGAADTQYF. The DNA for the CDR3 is TGTGCCAGCAGTGAACTCGGCGGGGGGGCCGCAGATACGCAGTATTTT.

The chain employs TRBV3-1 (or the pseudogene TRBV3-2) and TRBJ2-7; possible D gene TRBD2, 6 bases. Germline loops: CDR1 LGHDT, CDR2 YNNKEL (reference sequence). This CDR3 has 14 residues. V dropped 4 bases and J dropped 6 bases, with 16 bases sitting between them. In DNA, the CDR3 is TGTGCCAGCAGCCCCTGGGCTAGCGTTTCCGAGCAGTACTTC. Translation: CASSPWASVSEQYF.

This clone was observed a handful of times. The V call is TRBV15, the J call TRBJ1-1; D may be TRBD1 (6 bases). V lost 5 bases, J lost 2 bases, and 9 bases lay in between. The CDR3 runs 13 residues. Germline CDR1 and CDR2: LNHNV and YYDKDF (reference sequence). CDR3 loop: CATSRDINTEAFF. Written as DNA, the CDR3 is TGTGCCACCAGCCGGGACATCAACACTGAAGCTTTCTTT.

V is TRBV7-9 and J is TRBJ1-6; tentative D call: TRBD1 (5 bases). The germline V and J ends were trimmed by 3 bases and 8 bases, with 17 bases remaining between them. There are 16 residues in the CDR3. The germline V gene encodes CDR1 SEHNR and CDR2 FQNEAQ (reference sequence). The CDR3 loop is CASSFASGTLYSPLHF. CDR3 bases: TGTGCCAGCAGCTTCGCCTCCGGGACTCTGTATTCACCCCTCCACTTT.